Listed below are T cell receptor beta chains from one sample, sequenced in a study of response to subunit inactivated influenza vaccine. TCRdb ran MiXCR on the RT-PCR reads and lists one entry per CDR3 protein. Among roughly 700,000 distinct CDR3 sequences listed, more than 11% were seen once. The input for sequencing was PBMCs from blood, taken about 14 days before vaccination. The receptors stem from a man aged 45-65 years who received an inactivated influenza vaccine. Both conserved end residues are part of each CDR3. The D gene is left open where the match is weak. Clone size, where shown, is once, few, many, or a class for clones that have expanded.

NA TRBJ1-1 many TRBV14 CASSFWSGTEAFF TGTGCCAGCAGCTTCTGGTCGGGCACTGAAGCTTTCTTT
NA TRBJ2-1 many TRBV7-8 CASSLTGNSYNEQFF TGTGCCAGCAGCTTAACAGGGAACTCCTACAATGAGCAGTTCTTC
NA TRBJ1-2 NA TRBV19 CASSMALNYGYTF TGTGCCAGTAGTATGGCACTGAACTATGGCTACACCTTC
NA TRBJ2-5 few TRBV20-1 CSAEVGGASETQYF TGCAGTGCCGAAGTGGGGGGGGCCTCAGAGACCCAGTACTTC
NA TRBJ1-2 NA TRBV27 CASSFNPGYGYTF TGTGCCAGCAGTTTCAATCCGGGCTATGGCTACACCTTC
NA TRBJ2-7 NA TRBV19 CATADPPTSYEQYF TGTGCCACCGCAGACCCTCCGACCTCCTACGAGCAGTACTTC
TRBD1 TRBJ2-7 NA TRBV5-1 CASSLIPRGQRHYEQYF TGCGCCAGCAGCCTCATTCCCCGGGGACAGAGACACTACGAGCAGTACTTC
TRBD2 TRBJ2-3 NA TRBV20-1 CSARASGRTDTQYF TGCAGTGCTAGAGCTAGCGGTCGCACAGATACGCAGTATTTT
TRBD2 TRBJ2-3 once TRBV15 CATSRDRLAGGLRTDTQYF TGTGCCACCAGCAGAGATAGGCTAGCGGGGGGACTCCGCACAGATACGCAGTATTTT
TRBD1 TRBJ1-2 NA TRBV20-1 CSARDPGQEFYGYTF TGCAGTGCTAGAGATCCGGGACAGGAATTCTACGGCTACACCTTC
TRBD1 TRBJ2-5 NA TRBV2 CASDRGETQYF TGTGCCAGCGACAGGGGAGAGACCCAGTACTTC
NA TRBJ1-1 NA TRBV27 CASSLLAGVSTEAFF TGTGCCAGCAGTTTATTAGCAGGGGTAAGCACTGAAGCTTTCTTT
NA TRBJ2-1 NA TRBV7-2 CASSPRRAGNHEQFF TGTGCCAGCAGCCCGAGAAGGGCGGGGAACCATGAGCAGTTCTTC
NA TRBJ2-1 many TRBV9 CASSPPSNEQFF TGTGCCAGCAGCCCCCCTTCCAATGAGCAGTTCTTC
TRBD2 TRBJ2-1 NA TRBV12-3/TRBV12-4 CATLGALAGANNEQFF TGTGCCACCCTGGGGGCTCTAGCGGGAGCAAACAATGAGCAGTTCTTC
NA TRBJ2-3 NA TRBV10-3 CAIRGGAWDTQYF TGTGCCATCAGGGGGGGGGCCTGGGATACGCAGTATTTT
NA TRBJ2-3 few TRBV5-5 CASRPTRGSNTQYF TGTGCCAGCAGGCCAACCCGGGGAAGCAATACGCAGTATTTT
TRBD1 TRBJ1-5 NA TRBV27 CASSLSGGYQPQHF TGTGCCAGCAGTCTTTCAGGGGGGTATCAGCCCCAGCATTTT
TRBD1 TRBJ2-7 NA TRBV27 CASSRDRGVSYEQYF TGTGCCAGCAGTCGCGACAGGGGGGTATCCTACGAGCAGTACTTC
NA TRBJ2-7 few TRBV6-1 CASSELSGRGIPSSYEQYF TGTGCCAGCAGTGAATTATCAGGACGCGGTATTCCCAGCTCCTACGAGCAGTACTTC
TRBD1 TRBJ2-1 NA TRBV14 CASSPPGTGRSNEQFF TGTGCCAGCAGCCCCCCCGGGACAGGGCGTTCCAATGAGCAGTTCTTC
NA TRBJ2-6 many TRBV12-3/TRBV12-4 CATQPGVRTGANVLTF TGTGCCACCCAACCAGGGGTGAGAACTGGGGCCAACGTCCTGACTTTC
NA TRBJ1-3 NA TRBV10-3 CAISESKEGPPGSGNTIYF TGTGCCATCAGTGAGTCGAAGGAGGGGCCCCCTGGCTCTGGAAACACCATATATTTT
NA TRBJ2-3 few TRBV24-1 CATSDYDSTGSTDTQYF TGTGCCACCAGTGATTATGACAGTACCGGGAGCACAGATACGCAGTATTTT
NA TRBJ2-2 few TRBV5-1 CASSSTGTQNTGELFF TGCGCCAGCAGCAGTACCGGGACACAAAACACCGGGGAGCTGTTTTTT
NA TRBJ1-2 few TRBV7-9 CASSLAGTGYTF TGTGCCAGCAGCTTAGCGGGAACAGGCTACACCTTC
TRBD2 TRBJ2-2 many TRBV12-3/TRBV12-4 CASTQSPVAGGRTGELFF TGTGCCAGCACCCAAAGCCCGGTAGCGGGGGGGCGGACCGGGGAGCTGTTTTTT
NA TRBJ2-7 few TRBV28 CASSFGVGKTEQYF TGTGCCAGCAGTTTTGGGGTGGGGAAGACCGAGCAGTACTTC
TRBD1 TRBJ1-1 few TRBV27 CASSSFTGAEAFF TGTGCCAGCAGTTCCTTCACAGGGGCTGAAGCTTTCTTT
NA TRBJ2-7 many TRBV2 CASRFRGSSYEQYF TGTGCCAGCAGGTTCAGGGGAAGCTCCTACGAGCAGTACTTC
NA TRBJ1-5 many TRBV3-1 CASSQGGGPQHF TGTGCCAGCAGCCAAGGGGGGGGGCCCCAGCATTTT
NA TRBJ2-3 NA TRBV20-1 CSAPAQGADTQYF TGCAGTGCCCCCGCCCAGGGCGCAGATACGCAGTATTTT
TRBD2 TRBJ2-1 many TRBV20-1 CSAHGGTSQISYNEQFF TGCAGTGCCCACGGGGGGACCAGCCAAATCTCCTACAATGAGCAGTTCTTC
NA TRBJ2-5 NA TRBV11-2 CASSLDRDGLQETQYF TGTGCCAGCAGCTTAGATCGCGACGGTCTCCAAGAGACCCAGTACTTC
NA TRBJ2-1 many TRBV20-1 CSASDLGFYYNEQFF TGCAGTGCTAGTGATCTCGGGTTCTACTACAATGAGCAGTTCTTC
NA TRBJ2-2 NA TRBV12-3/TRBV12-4 CASKPVPGELFF TGTGCCAGCAAACCCGTTCCCGGGGAGCTGTTTTTT
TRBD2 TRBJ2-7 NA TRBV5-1 CASSLALAGGPNEQYF TGCGCCAGCAGCTTGGCTTTAGCGGGAGGGCCGAACGAGCAGTACTTC
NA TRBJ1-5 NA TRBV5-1 CASSFGGVGNQPQHF TGCGCCAGCAGCTTCGGCGGGGTAGGCAATCAGCCCCAGCATTTT
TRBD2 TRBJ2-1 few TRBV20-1 CSATTFSGNSYNEQFF TGCAGTGCAACCACATTTAGCGGGAACTCCTACAATGAGCAGTTCTTC